This T cell receptor beta chain was sequenced for a study of T cells in Graves' hyperthyroidism and ophthalmopathy. Study-level points and caveats: Separating ophthalmopathy from stable hyperthyroidism was achieved by a 13 V-J model. Most thyroid clonotypes expanded above 0.001 were also detected in blood.

This clonotype has just a few counts. The antigen remains unidentified. Patients aged 18 to 65 had newly diagnosed hyperthyroidism lasting under 2 months. Clinical symptoms, serum thyroxine, TRAb, thyroid ultrasound and orbital computed tomography established diagnosis. Amplification of TCR beta CDR3 regions used RNA as the template. First-round RT-PCR with HTBI primers amplified the TCR CDR3 region. MiXCR, run by TCRdb on the multiplex PCR reads, gives a single entry per CDR3 protein. The sample lists roughly 630,000 distinct CDR3 sequences; 15% to 18% were seen once. Germline CDR1 MNHEY, CDR2 SMNVEV (reference sequence). Trimming removed 8 bases from V and 0 bases from J, with 11 bases in between. The CDR3 is 14 residues long.

The gene calls are TRBV27 and TRBJ2-1, with D possibly TRBD2 on 6 matching bases. Sequences were obtained from blood. The origin of this receptor is a woman aged 30 to 39 with Graves' hyperthyroidism. The CDR3, as DNA: TGTGCCAGCGCGCGGGAAAGCTCCTACAATGAGCAGTTCTTC. It codes for CASARESSYNEQFF.